This T cell receptor (beta chain) is from a study of shared clonotypes between healthy human individuals. Study-wide results and limits: Generation of non-shared clonotypes was less probable than generation of clonotypes shared by all four donors. Several donors had around 5.5% of their naive CD4 clonotypes in common.

V was trimmed by 0 bases and J by 0 bases, leaving 6 bases between them. Germline values: CDR1 SGHRS, CDR2 YFSETQ. This CDR3 is built from 14 residues. This clone was seen once. The target antigen is unknown. The sample has other DNA sequences that encode this CDR3 too. Assay: immunoSEQ multiplex PCR; the TCRdb copy retains only in-frame clones and omits some. In the table there are roughly 2.5 million clones, roughly nine tenths of which are singletons. The chain links TRBV5-1 to TRBJ1-1, with no clear D. This TCR was recovered from a man younger than 35 in good health. Sequencing was carried out using naive CD4+ T cells sorted from blood. Indicated subset: CD45RA+ positively selected. The CDR3 sequence: CASSLASMNTEAFF. Written as DNA, the CDR3 is TGCGCCAGCAGCTTGGCCAGCATGAACACTGAAGCTTTCTTT.